This passage covers 14 T cell receptor beta chains from one sample sequenced in a study of shared clonotypes between healthy human individuals. Libraries were prepared by immunoSEQ multiplex PCR; TCRdb keeps only in-frame clonotypes and omits some of them. This table holds under 1,100,000 clones, under 80% found once. Sequencing was performed on memory CD4+ T cells sorted from blood. Stated subset: CD45RA-negative fraction. These receptors all stem from a man between 18 and 29 years old in good health.

This sequence joins TRBV18 and TRBJ2-5, with 7 bases identical to TRBD1. Per germline, CDR1 KGHSH and CDR2 LQKENI. The CDR3 is 14 amino acids. V lost 6 bases to trimming and J lost 1 base; unmatched junction nucleotides: 5. The DNA of the CDR3 is TGTGCCAGCTCCCTCGGGACAGCCCAAGAGACCCAGTACTTC. Residues: CASSLGTAQETQYF.

The rearrangement links TRBV7-2 to TRBJ1-5; the D gene is possibly TRBD1 (5 bases). V lost 1 base, J lost 11 bases, and 15 bases lay in between. The CDR3 is 14 amino acids. Germline assignment: CDR1 SGHTA and CDR2 FQGNSA. The CDR3, as DNA: TGTGCCAGCAGCTTAGGGGGGTCTTTCCAGTCCCAGCATTTT. This gives the protein CASSLGGSFQSQHF.

The rearrangement links TRBV5-8 to TRBJ2-3; 7 nucleotides match TRBD2. V shed 0 bases and J 4 bases; nucleotides not matched to a gene: 2. Germline V gene data show CDR1 as SGHTS and CDR2 as YDEGEE. The CDR3 runs 14 residues. The CDR3 sequence: CASSLGGSPDTQYF. The CDR3 DNA reads TGTGCCAGCAGCTTGGGCGGGAGTCCAGATACGCAGTATTTT.

This clone appeared once. The V call is TRBV18, the J call TRBJ2-7; 15 bases fit TRBD2. The ends lost 4 bases at V and 2 bases at J; junction bases unmatched: 15. This CDR3 contains 20 residues. Per germline, CDR1 KGHSH and CDR2 LQKENI. The CDR3 loop reads CASSQIGLAGGPSSPYEQYF. For the CDR3, the DNA is TGTGCCAGCTCACAGATAGGACTAGCGGGAGGGCCTTCATCACCCTACGAGCAGTACTTC.

J is TRBJ1-5 and V is TRBV7-6; D not resolved. The CDR3 contains 15 residues. Trimming took off 2 bases at V and 7 bases at J, with 15 bases between the two ends. Looked up from germline, CDR1 is SGHVS and CDR2 is FNYEAQ. In DNA, the CDR3 is TGTGCCAGCAGCTTACAAAGAGGGCTCGGGCAGCCCCAGCATTTT. It yields the protein CASSLQRGLGQPQHF. Together with reference TRBV7-6 and TRBJ1-5, the CDR3 gives the full variable domain: GAGVSQSPRYKVTKRGQDVALRCDPISGHVSLYWYRQALGQGPEFLTYFNYEAQQDKSGLPNDRFSAERPEGSISTLTIQRTEQRDSAMYRCASSLQRGLGQPQHFGDGTRLSIL.

The chain employs TRBV5-1 and TRBJ2-5; tentatively, D is TRBD1 (7 bases). The CDR3 has 16 residues. Between the trimmed V and J ends, which lost 0 bases and 5 bases, there was a span of 17 bases. The V gene's germline CDR1 is SGHRS and CDR2 YFSETQ. CDR3 residues: CASSLALSAGQETQYF. The CDR3 DNA reads TGCGCCAGCAGCTTGGCCTTATCGGCGGGACAGGAGACCCAGTACTTC.

This clone was seen a single time. The gene calls are TRBV5-1 and TRBJ2-6; no clear D. There are 14 residues in the CDR3. CDR1 and CDR2 from the germline V gene are SGHRS and YFSETQ. Trimming removed 2 bases from V and 3 bases from J, with 6 bases in between. The CDR3 region has the DNA TGCGCCAGCAGCTTATTAGTTGGGGCCAACGTCCTGACTTTC. Translation gives CASSLLVGANVLTF.

The chain recombines TRBV28 with TRBJ1-2, with a tentative D call TRBD1 (6 bases). Trimming left V 7 bases short and J 7 bases short, with 16 bases between. This CDR3 contains 13 residues. Germline V gene sequence: CDR1 MDHEN, CDR2 SYDVKM. The CDR3 here is CASMMGDIFGYTF. The DNA of the CDR3 is TGTGCCAGCATGATGGGGGACATATTTGGCTACACCTTC.

Notes on this clone: The junction departs from the called germline gene at one end, perhaps through a read error. The chain recombines TRBV7-7 with TRBJ1-4, with 8 bases identical to TRBD1. CDR1 and CDR2 from the germline V gene are SSHAT and FNYEAQ (reference sequence). The CDR3 runs to 21 residues. The CDR3 is CASSPHGRARGPPSGNEKLFF. The CDR3, as DNA: TGTGCTAGCAGCCCCCACGGTCGCGCCAGGGGGCCACCATCAGGTAATGAAAAACTGTTTTTT. Based on the CDR3 plus reference TRBV7-7 and TRBJ1-4, the full variable domain is GAGVSQSPRYKVTKRGQDVTLRCDPISSHATLYWYQQALGQGPEFLTYFNYEAQPDKSGLPSDRFSAERPEGSISTLTIQRTEQRDSAMYRCASSPHGRARGPPSGNEKLFFGSGTQLSVL.

The chain has TRBV7-8 and TRBJ1-6; TRBD1 aligns across 7 bases. The V and J ends lost 3 bases and 6 bases, in that order; junction bases with no gene match: 8. Per the germline V gene, CDR1 is SGHVS and CDR2 is FQNEAQ. This CDR3 comprises 16 residues. The chain's CDR3 is CASSFLGQQLNSPLHF. CDR3 nucleotide sequence: TGTGCCAGCAGCTTCTTGGGACAGCAACTTAATTCACCCCTCCACTTT.

As DNA, the CDR3 is TGTGCCACCGTGGACACCAGGAACTATGGCTACACCTTC. Translation gives CATVDTRNYGYTF. The V call is TRBV10-3, the J call TRBJ1-2; D possibly corresponds to TRBD1 (5 bases). Between the trimmed V and J ends, which lost 10 bases and 2 bases, there was a span of 14 bases. Germline values: CDR1 ENHRY, CDR2 SYGVKD. The CDR3 is 13 amino acids.

This clone was counted between two and nine times. V is TRBV10-3 and J is TRBJ1-6; D is perhaps TRBD1 (5 bases). With 6 bases removed from V and 9 bases from J, the gap between germline ends came to 15 bases. Germline-derived CDR1 and CDR2 are ENHRY and SYGVKD. The CDR3 is 14 residues long. As DNA, the CDR3 is TGTGCCATCAGCCCGGGACCTAAGGGTTCACCCCTCCACTTT. Translating gives CAISPGPKGSPLHF.

The V and J genes are TRBV2 and TRBJ1-1, with D possibly matching TRBD1 (6 bases). Deletions cut 6 bases from V and 1 base from J, with 15 bases between. Germline CDR1 reads SNHLY; CDR2 reads FYNNEI. This CDR3 has 15 residues. The CDR3 spells CASRYSGTTNTEAFF. CDR3 bases: TGTGCCAGCAGGTATTCCGGGACAACGAACACTGAAGCTTTCTTT.

This clone has more than one count but fewer than ten. The chain carries TRBV6-1 and TRBJ2-7, with 9 positions matching TRBD2. After removal of 2 bases from V and 4 bases from J, the junction contained 6 bases not matched to a gene. CDR3 length: 15 residues. The germline V gene encodes CDR1 MNHNS and CDR2 SASEGT. CDR3 in DNA: TGTGCCAGCAGTGAAAAGGCGGGAGGGCCATACGAGCAGTACTTC. It specifies CASSEKAGGPYEQYF.